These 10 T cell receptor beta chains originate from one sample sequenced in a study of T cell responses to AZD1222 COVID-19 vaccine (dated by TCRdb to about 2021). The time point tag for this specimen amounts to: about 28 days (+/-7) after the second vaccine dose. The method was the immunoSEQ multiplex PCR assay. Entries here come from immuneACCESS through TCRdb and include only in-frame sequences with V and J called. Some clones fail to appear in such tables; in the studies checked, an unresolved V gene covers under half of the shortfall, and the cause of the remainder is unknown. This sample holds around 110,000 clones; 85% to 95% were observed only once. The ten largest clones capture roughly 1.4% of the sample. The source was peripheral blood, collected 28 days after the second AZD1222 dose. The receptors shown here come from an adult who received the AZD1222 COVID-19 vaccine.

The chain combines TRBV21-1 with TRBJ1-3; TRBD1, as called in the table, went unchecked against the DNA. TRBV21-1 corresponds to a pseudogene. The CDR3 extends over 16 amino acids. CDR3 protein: CASSKEQGADGNTIYF. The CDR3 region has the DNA TGTGCCAGCAGCAAAGAACAGGGGGCAGATGGAAACACCATATATTTT.

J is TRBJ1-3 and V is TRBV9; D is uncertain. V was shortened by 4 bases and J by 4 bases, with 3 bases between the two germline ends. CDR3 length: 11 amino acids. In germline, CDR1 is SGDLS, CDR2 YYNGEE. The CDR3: CASSRGNTIYF. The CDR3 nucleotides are TGTGCCAGCAGCCGGGGAAACACCATATATTTT.

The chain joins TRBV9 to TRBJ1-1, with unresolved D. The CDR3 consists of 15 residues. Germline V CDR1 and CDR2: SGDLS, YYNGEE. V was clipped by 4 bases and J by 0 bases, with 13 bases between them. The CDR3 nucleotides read TGTGCCAGCAGCCTAGACAACGGGATGAACACTGAAGCTTTCTTT. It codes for CASSLDNGMNTEAFF. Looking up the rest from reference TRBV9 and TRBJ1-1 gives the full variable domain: DSGVTQTPKHLITATGQRVTLRCSPRSGDLSVYWYQQSLDQGLQFLIQYYNGEERAKGNILERFSAQQFPDLHSELNLSSLELGDSALYFCASSLDNGMNTEAFFGQGTRLTVV.

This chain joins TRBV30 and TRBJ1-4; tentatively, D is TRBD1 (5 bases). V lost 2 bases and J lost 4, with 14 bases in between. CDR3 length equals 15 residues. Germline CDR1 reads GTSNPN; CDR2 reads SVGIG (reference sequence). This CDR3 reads CAWSLVTGVNEKLFF. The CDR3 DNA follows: TGTGCCTGGAGTTTAGTTACAGGAGTTAATGAAAAACTGTTTTTT.

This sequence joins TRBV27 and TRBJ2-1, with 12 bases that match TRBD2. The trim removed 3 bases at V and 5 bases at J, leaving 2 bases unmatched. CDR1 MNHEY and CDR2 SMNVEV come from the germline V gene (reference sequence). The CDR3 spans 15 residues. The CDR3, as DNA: TGTGCCAGCAGTTTTGGACTAGCGGGACACAATGAGCAGTTCTTC. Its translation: CASSFGLAGHNEQFF.

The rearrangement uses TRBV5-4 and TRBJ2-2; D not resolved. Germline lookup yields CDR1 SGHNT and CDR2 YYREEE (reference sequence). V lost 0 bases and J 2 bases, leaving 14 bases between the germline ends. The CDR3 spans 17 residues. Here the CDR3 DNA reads TGTGCCAGCAGCTTGGTCGGCGCTGACTTAAACACCGGGGAGCTGTTTTTT. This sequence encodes CASSLVGADLNTGELFF.

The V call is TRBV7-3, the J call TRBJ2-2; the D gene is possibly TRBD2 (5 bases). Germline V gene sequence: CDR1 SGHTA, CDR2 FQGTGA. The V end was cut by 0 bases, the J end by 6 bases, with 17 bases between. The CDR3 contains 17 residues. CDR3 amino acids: CASSLTGMAPRAGELFF. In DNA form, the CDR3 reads TGTGCCAGCAGCTTAACTGGGATGGCTCCGCGGGCCGGGGAGCTGTTTTTT.

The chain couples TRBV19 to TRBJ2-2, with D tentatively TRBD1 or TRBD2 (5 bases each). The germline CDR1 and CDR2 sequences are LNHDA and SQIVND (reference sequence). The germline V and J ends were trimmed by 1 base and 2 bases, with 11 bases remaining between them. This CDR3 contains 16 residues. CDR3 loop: CASSIVGTQNTGELFF. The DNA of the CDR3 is TGTGCCAGTAGTATAGTTGGGACGCAAAACACCGGGGAGCTGTTTTTT.

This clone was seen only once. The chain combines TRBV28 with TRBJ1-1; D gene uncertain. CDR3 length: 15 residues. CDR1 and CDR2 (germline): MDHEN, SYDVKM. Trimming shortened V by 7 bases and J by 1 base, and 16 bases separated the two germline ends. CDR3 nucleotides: TGTGCCAGCACCCTAAGGGTCTTAAGGAACACTGAAGCTTTCTTT. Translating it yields CASTLRVLRNTEAFF.

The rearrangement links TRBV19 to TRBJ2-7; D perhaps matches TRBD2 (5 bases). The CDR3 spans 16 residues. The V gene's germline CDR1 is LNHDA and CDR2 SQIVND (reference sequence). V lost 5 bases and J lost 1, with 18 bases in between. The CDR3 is CASSPLGAGGSYEQYF. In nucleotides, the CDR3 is TGTGCCAGTAGTCCCCTGGGTGCGGGTGGGTCCTACGAGCAGTACTTC.